A selection of T cell receptor beta chains follows, all from one sample in a study of cytomegalovirus exposure and HLA in healthy donors. Generated by immunoSEQ multiplex PCR, the TCRdb table keeps only in-frame clones and is missing some. Among 100,000 to 150,000 clones listed, roughly 89% were seen once. Sequencing was performed on PBMCs. These receptors all come from a woman aged 18 to 35 in good health and CMV-seronegative. Each CDR3 is given with its conserved first and last residue. Each record gives: V gene, J gene, CDR3 protein.

v_call: TRBV29-1; j_call: TRBJ2-2; cdr3_aa: CSVVTSGGGGELFF
v_call: TRBV4-1; j_call: TRBJ1-3; cdr3_aa: CASSQATGGSSGNTIYF
v_call: TRBV11-2; j_call: TRBJ1-3; cdr3_aa: CASSFWGRGKSGNTIYF
v_call: TRBV10-3; j_call: TRBJ2-7; cdr3_aa: CATGGIREQYF
v_call: TRBV7-2; j_call: TRBJ1-1; cdr3_aa: CASSAMGGTEAFF
v_call: TRBV2; j_call: TRBJ2-2; cdr3_aa: CATSPGGSTANTGELFF
v_call: TRBV2; j_call: TRBJ1-1; cdr3_aa: CASSVQGVMNTEAFF
v_call: TRBV6-1; j_call: TRBJ1-2; cdr3_aa: CASSTQGQLAYGYTF
v_call: TRBV9; j_call: TRBJ2-1; cdr3_aa: CASSSTGTSVNEQFF
v_call: TRBV6-5; j_call: TRBJ1-5; cdr3_aa: CASSYSQGYQPQHF
v_call: TRBV12-5; j_call: TRBJ2-7; cdr3_aa: CASGLVHMGQPRTYEQYF
v_call: TRBV2; j_call: TRBJ1-2; cdr3_aa: CASTTGTDYGYTF
v_call: TRBV19; j_call: TRBJ2-3; cdr3_aa: CASSIGRDTQYF
v_call: TRBV23-1; j_call: TRBJ1-2; cdr3_aa: CASSQWAYGYTF
v_call: TRBV10-3; j_call: TRBJ1-2; cdr3_aa: CAIRGASGSLNYGYTF
v_call: TRBV19; j_call: TRBJ1-5; cdr3_aa: CASRGQGAVQPQHF
v_call: TRBV18; j_call: TRBJ1-6; cdr3_aa: CASSPTEDYNSPLHF
v_call: TRBV19; j_call: TRBJ1-5; cdr3_aa: CASSIDRGGDSNQPQHF
v_call: TRBV19; j_call: TRBJ1-6; cdr3_aa: CASSIDGTGGGSPLHF
v_call: TRBV4-1; j_call: TRBJ1-1; cdr3_aa: CASSQGAGGPNTEAFF
v_call: TRBV25-1; j_call: TRBJ2-1; cdr3_aa: CATAVGAREFF
v_call: TRBV2; j_call: TRBJ2-3; cdr3_aa: CASTWTSGGTESTDTQYF
v_call: TRBV6-1; j_call: TRBJ2-1; cdr3_aa: CASSEQTGRQDEQFF
v_call: TRBV27; j_call: TRBJ2-3; cdr3_aa: CASSPSGQLAGDTQYF
v_call: TRBV9; j_call: TRBJ2-7; cdr3_aa: CASSVSGGAAEQYF
v_call: TRBV5-5; j_call: TRBJ1-6; cdr3_aa: CASSLGQGVSSPLHF
v_call: TRBV15; j_call: TRBJ2-7; cdr3_aa: CATSRARAGTYEQYF
v_call: TRBV2; j_call: TRBJ1-1; cdr3_aa: CASSEKTGAPPMDF
v_call: TRBV5-1; j_call: TRBJ1-1; cdr3_aa: CASSPLGGGEAFF
v_call: TRBV9; j_call: TRBJ2-6; cdr3_aa: CASSVGRSGANVLTF
v_call: TRBV5-6; j_call: TRBJ2-1; cdr3_aa: CASSFIVGSSIGNEQFF
v_call: TRBV2; j_call: TRBJ2-2; cdr3_aa: CASSERQGGTGELFF
v_call: TRBV27; j_call: TRBJ2-7; cdr3_aa: CASRRTGGHEQYF
v_call: TRBV2; j_call: TRBJ1-5; cdr3_aa: CASTSLPNQPQHF
v_call: TRBV6-1; j_call: TRBJ1-2; cdr3_aa: CASSDSLTGGWGYTF
v_call: TRBV6-6; j_call: TRBJ1-1; cdr3_aa: CASSIMNTEAFF
v_call: TRBV14; j_call: TRBJ1-3; cdr3_aa: CASRTAGSGNTIYF
v_call: TRBV6-5; j_call: TRBJ2-1; cdr3_aa: CASSYFAGAVYNEQFF
v_call: TRBV9; j_call: TRBJ2-1; cdr3_aa: CASSAGTSGNNEQFF
v_call: TRBV5-1; j_call: TRBJ1-1; cdr3_aa: CASSQDRGNTEAFF
v_call: TRBV5-6; j_call: TRBJ1-2; cdr3_aa: CASSTRTGGYGYTF
v_call: TRBV7-9; j_call: TRBJ1-4; cdr3_aa: CASSFLEKLFF
v_call: TRBV4-1; j_call: TRBJ2-1; cdr3_aa: CASSRGTSSYNEQFF
v_call: TRBV6-5; j_call: TRBJ1-3; cdr3_aa: CASSYSRASGNTIYF
v_call: TRBV7-3; j_call: TRBJ2-1; cdr3_aa: CASSLRSGDSSYNEQFF
v_call: TRBV7-6; j_call: TRBJ2-3; cdr3_aa: CASSLNFQGVSNTDTQYF
v_call: TRBV19; j_call: TRBJ1-6; cdr3_aa: CASSITATNSPLHF
v_call: TRBV5-1; j_call: TRBJ2-3; cdr3_aa: CASNTGPTDTQYF
v_call: TRBV19; j_call: TRBJ2-7; cdr3_aa: CASKQGANEQYF
v_call: TRBV27; j_call: TRBJ1-2; cdr3_aa: CASSLGGANENKNYGYTF
v_call: TRBV2; j_call: TRBJ1-2; cdr3_aa: CASSYLQGNYGYTF
v_call: TRBV2; j_call: TRBJ2-2; cdr3_aa: CASRDRRHAGTGELFF